What follows are 6 T cell receptor beta chains derived from one specimen sequenced in a study of CD8 T cells in ankylosing spondylitis. TCRdb re-called the 5' RACE reads with MiXCR, one entry per CDR3 protein. Of about 360,000 distinct CDR3 sequences in the sample, 20% were seen once. The sequenced material came from blood, either unsorted or a sorted T cell fraction (not recorded which). The origin of the receptors is a male donor with ankylosing spondylitis or in good health (not recorded which).

This clonotype occurred a few times. CDR3 sequence reads: CSATFSSGGAQFF. The CDR3 bases are TGCAGTGCTACCTTTTCATCAGGCGGGGCGCAGTTCTTC. The V call is TRBV20-1, the J call TRBJ2-1; possible D gene TRBD2, 6 bases. There are 13 residues in the CDR3. The V and J ends lost 4 bases and 12 bases respectively, with 19 bases between them. Germline values: CDR1 DFQATT, CDR2 SNEGSKA (reference sequence).

The chain carries TRBV3-1 and TRBJ2-1; D unclear. The CDR3 loop spans 13 amino acids. V lost 4 bases to trimming and J lost 3 bases, with 7 bases between them. CDR1 LGHDT and CDR2 YNNKEL come from the germline V gene (reference sequence). The CDR3 DNA sequence: TGTGCCAGCAGCCTCGCTAACTACAATGAGCAGTTCTTC. Amino acid sequence: CASSLANYNEQFF.

This clonotype has ten or more counts. The chain combines TRBV29-1 with TRBJ2-3, with 7 bases matching TRBD2. J gave up 2 bases and V 1 base, and 6 bases lay outside the gene matches. The CDR3 runs to 15 residues. The V gene's germline CDR1 is SQVTM and CDR2 ANQGSEA. CDR3 DNA: TGCAGCGTTGAAGGGGTTAGCGGGTACACAGATACGCAGTATTTT. It translates to CSVEGVSGYTDTQYF.

The chain links TRBV5-1 to TRBJ2-7; 7 positions match TRBD1. The CDR3 length is 12 residues. V shed 5 bases and J 6 bases; nucleotides not matched to a gene: 5. CDR1 is SGHRS and CDR2 is YFSETQ in the germline V gene. The CDR3 here is CASRQGFGEQYF. The CDR3, as DNA: TGCGCCAGCAGACAGGGGTTTGGCGAGCAGTACTTC.

The chain employs TRBV2 and TRBJ2-7, with a tentative D call TRBD2 (6 bases). The length of the CDR3 is 13 residues. Germline values: CDR1 SNHLY, CDR2 FYNNEI. V was clipped by 3 bases and J by 7 bases, with 13 bases between them. DNA of the CDR3: TGTGCCAGCAGTGAGGGGACTCGACAAGAGCAGTACTTC. It encodes CASSEGTRQEQYF.

The chain combines TRBV5-1 with TRBJ2-3, with TRBD2 matching over 11 bases. This CDR3 has 17 amino acids. The germline V gene has CDR1 SGHRS and CDR2 YFSETQ. Trimming cost V 5 bases and J 0 bases; bases outside gene matches: 8. This CDR3 reads CASSPGTSGTSTDTQYF. The CDR3 DNA is TGCGCCAGCAGTCCCGGGACTAGCGGAACTAGCACAGATACGCAGTATTTT. Looking up the rest from reference TRBV5-1 and TRBJ2-3 gives the full variable domain: KAGVTQTPRYLIKTRGQQVTLSCSPISGHRSVSWYQQTPGQGLQFLFEYFSETQRNKGNFPGRFSGRQFSNSRSEMNVSTLELGDSALYLCASSPGTSGTSTDTQYFGPGTRLTVL.